The sequence of this TCR beta chain was determined in a study of blood T cell repertoires in COVID-19 (dated by TCRdb to 2018 to 2021). For the wider study: The collaborator samples originated in the United States, Italy and Spain and spanned the acute and convalescent phases of COVID-19. The sample metadata nearly always contained a de-identified subject ID, COVID-19 status, age in years and sex. The prospective study material was composed of cDNA or gDNA derived from T cells, B-cell-depleted T cells, or PBMCs. The samples were drawn from two sources: the first 160 participants of the ongoing ImmuneRACE study, and some 1,300 subjects contributed by 6 global collaborators. A freely available public database, intended as a resource for researchers studying the immune response to SARS-CoV-2, is where the repertoires were released. Where available, HLA class I and class II types were obtained from metadata supplied by the sample provider rather than from assay-based typing. The dataset comprised deeply sampled blood TCRbeta repertoires from subjects exposed to, actively infected with, or recovered from COVID-19. The investigation overall reported the following: Clinical and demographic metadata were provided uncurated, with the amount varying by source and participant.

In Seattle, one collaborating source enrolled patients while the infection was active and tracked those patients longitudinally over the course of disease. Collaborating institutions collected whole blood in K2EDTA tubes following their own protocols. For TCRbeta analysis, collaborator samples were shipped as frozen whole blood, as isolated PBMCs, or as DNA extracted from either sample type. TCRbeta CDR3 regions were amplified from genomic DNA using the immunoSEQ Assay, a bias-controlled multiplex PCR. Regarding the original processing steps: The number of nucleated cells in each sample was estimated by amplification of reference gene primers within the assay. To quantify the absolute abundance of each unique TCRbeta CDR3 rearrangement, sequence reads were collapsed and filtered. For each sample, productive Simpson clonality was calculated by taking the square root of Simpson's diversity index across productive rearrangements. TCRdb mirrors the immuneACCESS table, restricted to in-frame sequences. Some clones are absent from its copies; in checked studies, under half trace to an unresolved V gene, and the reason for the others is unknown. The V and J calls and clone size come from that table; D and trimming were worked out from the DNA. The sample records 200,000 to 250,000 clones, around 86% of which are singletons. The ten largest clones add up to 8.2% of the sample.

As to this clone: The antigen this receptor binds is unknown. No qualities accompany the bases; no much larger clone lies one base away.

The source material was peripheral blood. The origin of this receptor is a woman of 80 years or more with COVID-19, enrolled during active disease.

CDR3 protein: CAWKDRGGTEAFF. At the DNA level, the sequence is TGTGCCTGGAAAGACAGGGGGGGAACTGAAGCTTTCTTT. The chain couples TRBV30 to TRBJ1-1, with 9 central nucleotides matching TRBD1. The CDR3 holds 13 amino acids from the cysteine to the phenylalanine. The read is trimmed to its CDR3 DNA, 39 bases read in frame from base 1. Trimming accounts for 4 bases at V and 5 bases at J, while the number of junction bases matched to no gene is 5. From a lookup of the germline V gene (reference sequence), CDR1 and CDR2 are GTSNPN and SVGIG.